This passage covers 5 T cell receptor beta chains from one sample sequenced in a study of vaccination effects on CD4 cells after COVID-19. Following a 10-day culture, CD4+ T cells were purified. As their vaccination, participants received two doses of either BNT162b2 or mRNA-1273. Generated by immunoSEQ multiplex PCR, the TCRdb table keeps only in-frame clones and is missing some. Here the sample spans more than 60,000 clones, around two thirds being singletons. No antigen has been assigned to these receptors. The sequenced sample was CD4+ T cells from PBMCs cultured without peptide, obtained after COVID-19 vaccination. The origin of the receptors is a human donor who received a COVID-19 vaccine.

This clone occurred once. V is TRBV3-1 (or the pseudogene TRBV3-2) and J is TRBJ1-4; D gene unclear. The V gene's germline CDR1 is LGHDT and CDR2 YNNKEL (reference sequence). The CDR3 is 14 residues long. V lost 0 bases to trimming and J lost 8 bases, with 10 bases between them. The CDR3 region is CASSQDLGQEKLFF. Here the CDR3 DNA reads TGTGCCAGCAGCCAAGATCTAGGGCAGGAAAAACTGTTTTTT.

The rearrangement joins TRBV3-1 (or the pseudogene TRBV3-2) to TRBJ2-3, with 7 bases identical to TRBD2. J was trimmed by 2 bases and V by 2 bases; bases with no gene match: 1. CDR3 length: 14 amino acids. The germline V gene has CDR1 LGHDT and CDR2 YNNKEL (reference sequence). The CDR3 sequence: CASSQRDYTDTQYF. CDR3 sequence (DNA): TGTGCCAGCAGCCAAAGGGACTACACAGATACGCAGTATTTT.

This chain connects TRBV6-5 to TRBJ2-2; possibly TRBD1 or TRBD2 for D (5 bases each). V gave up 2 bases and J gave up 2 bases, with 9 bases separating them. Germline CDR1 is MNHEY and CDR2 is SVGAGI. The CDR3 is 15 residues long. CDR3 DNA: TGTGCCAGCAGTTACGGGGACCGAAACACCGGGGAGCTGTTTTTT. It codes for CASSYGDRNTGELFF.

The rearrangement uses TRBV28 and TRBJ1-5; D is uncertain. The CDR3 consists of 15 residues. Trimming took off 7 bases at V and 0 bases at J, with 13 bases between the two ends. Germline CDR1 and CDR2: MDHEN and SYDVKM. CDR3 in amino acids: CASTHPQNSNQPQHF. CDR3 bases: TGTGCCAGCACTCATCCGCAGAATAGCAATCAGCCCCAGCATTTT.

This clone occurred once. The chain joins TRBV7-2 to TRBJ1-5; D remains unclear. The CDR3 covers 13 residues. Trimming cost V 4 bases and J 7 bases, with 11 bases left between them. Germline lookup yields CDR1 SGHTA and CDR2 FQGNSA. The chain's CDR3 is CASSSPPSQPQHF. The CDR3 DNA sequence: TGTGCCAGCAGCTCCCCTCCCTCCCAGCCCCAGCATTTT.